The 7 T cell receptor beta chains listed next were all sequenced from one sample in a study of T cells after yellow fever vaccination. TCRdb re-analysed the 5' RACE reads in MiXCR, keeping a single row per CDR3 protein. The sample has 50,000 to 75,000 distinct CDR3 sequences, about 6.6% seen once. Sequences were derived from CD8+ T cells sorted from PBMCs, sampled on the day of the first yellow fever vaccination. The receptors come from a man in his late teens or twenties who received the YFV17D yellow fever vaccine.

This clonotype was observed many times. V is TRBV4-3 and J is TRBJ2-1; D gene unclear. Germline V gives CDR1 LGHNA, CDR2 YSLEER. Trimming stripped 0 bases from V and 10 bases from J, with 10 bases between. The CDR3 loop spans 13 amino acids. The CDR3 here is CASSQEMVREQFF. CDR3 in DNA: TGCGCCAGCAGCCAAGAAATGGTCCGAGAGCAGTTCTTC.

The chain couples TRBV7-2 to TRBJ2-7; no clear D. Germline values: CDR1 SGHTA, CDR2 FQGNSA. This CDR3 spans 15 amino acids. Trimming left V 5 bases short and J 0 bases short, with 14 bases between. The CDR3 sequence: CASSPHQRSSYEQYF. In DNA form, the CDR3 reads TGTGCCAGCAGCCCGCACCAGCGATCCTCCTACGAGCAGTACTTC. The whole variable domain, filled in from reference TRBV7-2 and TRBJ2-7, reads GAGVSQSPSNKVTEKGKDVELRCDPISGHTALYWYRQSLGQGLEFLIYFQGNSAPDKSGLPSDRFSAERTGGSVSTLTIQRTQQEDSAVYLCASSPHQRSSYEQYFGPGTRLTVT.

This clonotype was seen ten or more times. The V gene is TRBV20-1, the J gene TRBJ2-5, with D possibly being TRBD1 (5 bases). The CDR3 sequence is 15 residues long. The ends were cut back, 4 bases at V and 5 bases at J, with 20 bases in the middle. Germline V lookup: CDR1 DFQATT, CDR2 SNEGSKA (reference sequence). CDR3 amino acids: CSATPARVSQETQYF. Here the CDR3 DNA reads TGCAGTGCTACCCCGGCCAGGGTCAGTCAGGAGACCCAGTACTTC.

This clonotype was detected only a few times. The junction differs from germline at one of its ends, possibly a read error. CDR3 amino acids: CASSLKRAGGTDTQYF. CDR3 sequence (DNA): TGTGCCAGCAGCTTGAAAAGGGCGGGGGGCACGGATACGCAGTATTTT. V gene TRBV5-4 combines with J gene TRBJ2-3; the match to TRBD2 covers 8 bases. Germline CDR1 is SGHNT and CDR2 is YYREEE (reference sequence). The CDR3 is 16 amino acids.

The sample holds a few counts of this clonotype. V is TRBV4-1 and J is TRBJ2-2, with D possibly TRBD1 on 5 matching bases. There are 14 residues in the CDR3. CDR1 MGHRA and CDR2 YSYEKL come from the germline V gene. V dropped 0 bases and J dropped 6 bases, with 8 bases sitting between them. DNA for the CDR3: TGCGCCAGCAGCCAAGAAGGGGTTCCCGGGGAGCTGTTTTTT. Protein: CASSQEGVPGELFF.

This clonotype turned up a few times. This chain links TRBV12-5 with TRBJ2-1, with TRBD1 matching 8 bases. V was pared by 3 bases and J by 8 bases, with 9 bases of the junction left unmatched. CDR1 and CDR2 (germline): LGHNT, FRNRAP. The CDR3 has 15 amino acids. The CDR3 sequence: CASGFLTGESHEQFF. Here the CDR3 DNA reads TGTGCTAGTGGTTTCCTGACAGGGGAATCCCATGAGCAGTTCTTC.

In this sample, this clonotype turned up a few times. The chain carries TRBV7-9 and TRBJ1-1, with D maybe TRBD1 (6 bases). The CDR3 is 19 amino acids. Trimming took off 4 bases at V and 0 bases at J, with 24 bases between the two ends. Germline V gene sequence: CDR1 SEHNR, CDR2 FQNEAQ (reference sequence). The CDR3 protein is CASSSTLVTGETLNTEAFF. The CDR3 DNA follows: TGTGCCAGCAGCTCTACTCTTGTGACAGGCGAGACATTGAACACTGAAGCTTTCTTT.